These 14 T cell receptor beta chains were sequenced from one sample in a study of shared clonotypes between healthy human individuals. Only in-frame clones appear in the TCRdb table, and some are missing; sequencing was by immunoSEQ multiplex PCR. The sample lists 2 million to 3 million clones; roughly nine tenths were seen once. Material: naive CD4+ T cells sorted from blood. Subset here: CD45RA+ positively selected. The receptors here all came from a man aged 18 to 30 in good health.

V is TRBV4-1 and J is TRBJ1-4; TRBD1 matches 9 bases. V was pared by 3 bases and J by 8 bases, with 7 bases of the junction left unmatched. Germline V gives CDR1 MGHRA, CDR2 YSYEKL. The CDR3 runs to 15 residues. CDR3 in amino acids: CASSQSGTGSEKLFF. CDR3 sequence (DNA): TGCGCCAGCAGCCAGTCCGGGACAGGGAGCGAAAAACTGTTTTTT.

The CDR3 region is CASSRLAGGPSGANVLTF. The CDR3 coding sequence is TGTGCCAGCTCACGGCTAGCGGGGGGGCCCTCTGGGGCCAACGTCCTGACTTTC. The chain recombines TRBV18 with TRBJ2-6, with 12 bases fitting TRBD2. Germline V lookup: CDR1 KGHSH, CDR2 LQKENI. The J segment lost 0 bases and the V segment lost 4 bases, leaving 4 bases of the junction unmatched. The CDR3 runs to 18 residues.

The V gene is TRBV19, the J gene TRBJ1-5; perhaps TRBD1 as D (5 bases). V lost 1 base and J lost 6, with 25 bases in between. CDR3 size: 19 residues. Germline loops: CDR1 LNHDA, CDR2 SQIVND (reference sequence). The CDR3 nucleotides read TGTGCCAGTAGTATAGGCGGACTGACAGAGACGGGATGGATTCAGCCCCAGCATTTT. It translates to CASSIGGLTETGWIQPQHF.

This CDR3 is CASSQRPRTNYGYTF. In DNA form, the CDR3 reads TGTGCCAGCAGCCAGCGACCAAGAACTAACTATGGCTACACCTTC. The rearrangement joins TRBV7-2 to TRBJ1-2; no firm D call. CDR1 SGHTA and CDR2 FQGNSA come from the germline V gene. V was trimmed by 5 bases and J by 0 bases, leaving 13 bases between them. The CDR3 consists of 15 residues.

The chain recombines TRBV5-5 with TRBJ2-2; D not resolved. CDR1 is SGHKS and CDR2 is YYEKEE in the germline V gene (reference sequence). The V gene lost 1 base and the J gene lost 2 bases, with 9 bases spanning the gap. This CDR3 region has 15 residues. The DNA for the CDR3 is TGTGCCAGCAGCTTGACATTTACTAACACCGGGGAGCTGTTTTTT. This translates into CASSLTFTNTGELFF.

To note about this clone: In the same sample, other DNA sequences code for this CDR3. The chain joins TRBV18 to TRBJ2-7, with a possible D match to TRBD2 (5 bases). Germline V gene data show CDR1 as KGHSH and CDR2 as LQKENI. V lost 3 bases and J 2 bases, leaving 8 bases between the germline ends. This CDR3 spans 13 amino acids. CDR3 DNA: TGTGCCAGCTCACCCGGACTCGCCTACGAGCAGTACTTC. It is translated as CASSPGLAYEQYF.

V is TRBV5-1 and J is TRBJ2-1; D possibly corresponds to TRBD2 (5 bases). This CDR3 has 15 residues. V was cut by 0 bases and J by 3 bases, with 10 bases left in between. The germline V gene has CDR1 SGHRS and CDR2 YFSETQ. CDR3 residues: CASSLASGNYNEQFF. The CDR3 DNA follows: TGCGCCAGCAGCTTGGCCTCGGGAAACTACAATGAGCAGTTCTTC.

The gene calls are TRBV7-6 and TRBJ2-5; 9 bases are shared with TRBD2. Germline CDR1 is SGHVS and CDR2 is FNYEAQ. This CDR3 contains 14 residues. The trim removed 5 bases at V and 5 bases at J, leaving 6 bases unmatched. Here the CDR3 DNA reads TGTGCCAGCAGCGCGGGACTAGCCGGCGAGACCCAGTACTTC. Amino acid sequence: CASSAGLAGETQYF.

The V and J genes are TRBV6-1 and TRBJ1-5; tentatively, D is TRBD1 (5 bases). This CDR3 comprises 15 residues. V lost 4 bases and J 2 bases, leaving 12 bases between the germline ends. Germline V gives CDR1 MNHNS, CDR2 SASEGT. The CDR3 spells CASSAFTGGNQPQHF. The CDR3 DNA reads TGTGCCAGCAGTGCCTTCACGGGGGGCAATCAGCCCCAGCATTTT.

The V gene is TRBV7-2, the J gene TRBJ2-7; 14 nucleotides line up with TRBD2. Unmatched junction bases numbered 9, after V lost 0 bases and J lost 2 bases. CDR3 length: 19 amino acids. Germline V gene sequence: CDR1 SGHTA, CDR2 FQGNSA. The CDR3 is CASSLAGLATSGRAYEQYF. Written as DNA, the CDR3 is TGTGCCAGCAGCTTAGCCGGACTTGCGACTAGCGGGAGGGCCTACGAGCAGTACTTC.

The chain's CDR3 is CASSLLGEVSTDTQYF. DNA of the CDR3: TGTGCCAGCAGCTTACTAGGAGAAGTTAGCACAGATACGCAGTATTTT. This chain links TRBV7-2 with TRBJ2-3; D gene unclear. The CDR3 has 16 residues. The V end lost 2 bases, the J end lost 0 bases, and 12 bases lay between the germline ends. Germline CDR1 and CDR2: SGHTA and FQGNSA.

The chain links TRBV7-2 to TRBJ1-4, with D possibly being TRBD1 (6 bases). Germline lookup yields CDR1 SGHTA and CDR2 FQGNSA. The CDR3 consists of 14 residues. V was trimmed by 2 bases and J by 6 bases, leaving 10 bases between them. The CDR3 here is CASSLKRGDEKLFF. The CDR3 DNA follows: TGTGCCAGCAGCTTAAAGAGGGGGGATGAAAAACTGTTTTTT.

The V call is TRBV2, the J call TRBJ2-7, with D maybe TRBD2 (7 bases). Germline lookup yields CDR1 SNHLY and CDR2 FYNNEI. V lost 7 bases to trimming and J lost 3 bases, with 13 bases between them. CDR3 size: 13 residues. This CDR3 reads CASNAGDIYEQYF. In nucleotides, the CDR3 is TGTGCCAGCAACGCGGGGGACATCTACGAGCAGTACTTC. The full variable domain, with the rest looked up from reference TRBV2 and TRBJ2-7, is EPEVTQTPSHQVTQMGQEVILRCVPISNHLYFYWYRQILGQKVEFLVSFYNNEISEKSEIFDDQFSVERPDGSNFTLKIRSTKLEDSAMYFCASNAGDIYEQYFGPGTRLTVT.

The chain recombines TRBV12-5 with TRBJ2-3; TRBD2 is a possible D gene (5 bases). Germline assignment: CDR1 LGHNT and CDR2 FRNRAP. The V end lost 5 bases, the J end lost 6 bases, and 27 bases lay between the germline ends. The CDR3 sequence is 18 residues long. Written as DNA, the CDR3 is TGTGCTAGTGGTACTGGCCTGAAACCGGGAACAACAGTCGATACGCAGTATTTT. This codes for CASGTGLKPGTTVDTQYF.